The source of this T cell receptor (beta chain) is a study of Tregs in tolerant kidney transplant recipients. V lost 5 bases to trimming and J lost 11 bases, with 24 bases between them. The germline V gene encodes CDR1 SGHAT and CDR2 FQDESV (reference sequence). CDR3 size: 15 residues. Study results and limitations: Activated donor B cell expansion appeared to reveal the most relevant donor-specific TCRbeta repertoire. Validation in larger populations is needed because few patients were studied.

The repertoire was sequenced with immunoSEQ multiplex PCR; TCRdb's copy has only in-frame clones and lacks some. The sample records 200,000 to 300,000 clones, approximately 84% being singletons. About this clone itself: Its antigen is not known.

Sequenced input: CD4+ T cells from blood. This chain joins TRBV11-1 and TRBJ1-1; D remains ambiguous. This clonotype was sampled from a human donor in good health. CDR3 sequence reads: CASSPRTFIRNGAFF. For the CDR3, the DNA is TGTGCCAGCAGCCCCAGGACGTTCATTCGGAACGGGGCTTTCTTT.